This TCR beta chain was sequenced for a study of cytomegalovirus exposure and HLA in healthy donors. 13 Jbeta primers and 60 Vbeta primers were used for the PCR. Only in-frame clones appear in the TCRdb table, and some are missing; sequencing was by immunoSEQ multiplex PCR. The sample shows about 160,000 clones, approximately 81% of them seen only once. The V and J ends lost 11 bases and 4 bases, in that order; junction bases with no gene match: 15. The CDR3 has 15 residues. Germline V gives CDR1 MNHNS, CDR2 SASEGT. This clone occurred once. The sequenced material came from PBMCs. This TCR was recovered from a man in his late teens or twenties in good health and CMV-seropositive. The rearrangement links TRBV6-1 to TRBJ1-2, with TRBD1 matching over 8 bases. The chain's CDR3 is CAGRLGQGDGYGYTF. The CDR3 region has the DNA TGTGCCGGACGCTTAGGACAGGGTGACGGCTATGGCTACACCTTC.